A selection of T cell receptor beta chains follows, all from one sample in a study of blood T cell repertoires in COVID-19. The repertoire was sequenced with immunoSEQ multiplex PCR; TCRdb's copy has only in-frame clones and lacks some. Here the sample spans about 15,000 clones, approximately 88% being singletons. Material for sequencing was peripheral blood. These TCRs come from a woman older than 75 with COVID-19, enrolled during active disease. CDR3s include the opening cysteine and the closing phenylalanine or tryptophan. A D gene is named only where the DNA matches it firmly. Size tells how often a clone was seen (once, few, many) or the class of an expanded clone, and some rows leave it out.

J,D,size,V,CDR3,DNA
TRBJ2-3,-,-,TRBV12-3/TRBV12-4,CASSLERTDTQYF,TGTGCCTCCAGTTTAGAGCGCACAGATACGCAGTATTTT
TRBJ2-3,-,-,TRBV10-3,CAISEVGRTSTDTQYF,TGTGCCATCAGTGAGGTCGGGAGAACTAGCACAGATACGCAGTATTTT
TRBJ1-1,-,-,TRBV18,CASSPNRAPEAFF,TGTGCCAGCTCACCAAACAGGGCCCCTGAAGCTTTCTTT
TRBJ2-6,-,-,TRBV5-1,CASSFDGRSGANVLTF,TGCGCCAGCAGCTTTGATGGCCGCTCTGGGGCCAACGTCCTGACTTTC
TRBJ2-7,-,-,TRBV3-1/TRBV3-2,CASSQVFYYEQYF,TGTGCCAGCAGCCAAGTTTTTTACTACGAGCAGTACTTC
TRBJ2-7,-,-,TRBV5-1,CASSLRGFYEQYF,TGCGCCAGCAGCTTGAGGGGCTTCTACGAGCAGTACTTC
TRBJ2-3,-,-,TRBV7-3,CASSPGRTDTQYF,TGTGCCAGCAGTCCTGGGAGGACAGATACGCAGTATTTT
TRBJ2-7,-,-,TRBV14,CASSQGRGAGYEQYF,TGTGCCAGCAGCCAAGGACGTGGGGCAGGTTACGAGCAGTACTTC
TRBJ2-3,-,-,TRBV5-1,CASSLEGASGSTDTQYF,TGCGCCAGCAGCTTGGAGGGGGCCAGCGGGAGCACAGATACGCAGTATTTT
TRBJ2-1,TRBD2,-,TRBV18,CASSRTSDAYNEQFF,TGTGCCAGCTCCCGCACTAGCGACGCCTACAATGAGCAGTTCTTC
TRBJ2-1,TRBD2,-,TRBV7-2,CASSPTTSGTYNEQFF,TGTGCCAGCAGCCCTACCACTAGCGGGACCTACAATGAGCAGTTCTTC
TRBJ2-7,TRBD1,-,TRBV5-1,CASSIRQGVNQYF,TGCGCCAGCAGCATTAGACAGGGGGTGAATCAGTACTTC
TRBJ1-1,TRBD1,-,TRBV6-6,CASSGPGQAGTEAFF,TGTGCCAGCTCCGGGCCGGGACAGGCAGGCACTGAAGCTTTCTTT
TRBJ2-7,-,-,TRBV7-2,CASSLATGPSYEQYF,TGTGCCAGCAGCTTAGCGACAGGTCCCTCCTACGAGCAGTACTTC
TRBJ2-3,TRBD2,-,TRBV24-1,CATSDPGLAGTDTQYF,TGTGCCACCAGTGATCCGGGACTAGCGGGAACAGATACGCAGTATTTT
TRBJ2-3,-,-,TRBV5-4,CASSHQQDTQYF,TGTGCCAGCAGCCACCAACAAGATACGCAGTATTTT
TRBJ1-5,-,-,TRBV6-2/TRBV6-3,CASSYVVGEGPQHF,TGTGCCAGCAGTTACGTCGTAGGGGAAGGTCCCCAGCATTTT
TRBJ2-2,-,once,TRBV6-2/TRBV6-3,CASSLGEDTTGELFF,TGTGCCAGCAGTTTGGGGGAGGATACCACCGGGGAGCTGTTTTTT
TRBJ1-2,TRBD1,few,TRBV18,CASSPVTGGYGYTF,TGTGCCAGCTCACCCGTGACAGGGGGCTATGGCTACACCTTC
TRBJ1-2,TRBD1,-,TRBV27,CASGPGQKNYGYTF,TGTGCCAGCGGCCCGGGACAGAAAAACTATGGCTACACCTTC
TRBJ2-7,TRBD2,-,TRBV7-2,CASSPGGEQYF,TGTGCCAGCAGCCCGGGGGGAGAGCAGTACTTC
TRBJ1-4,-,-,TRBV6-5,CASRGGTREKLFF,TGTGCCAGCAGGGGCGGGACCAGGGAAAAACTGTTTTTT
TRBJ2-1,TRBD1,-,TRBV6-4,CASSESRTGGNEQFF,TGTGCCAGCAGCGAGAGCCGGACAGGGGGCAATGAGCAGTTCTTC
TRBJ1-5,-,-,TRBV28,CASSLPPSFGQPQHF,TGTGCCAGCAGTTTACCCCCGAGTTTTGGTCAGCCCCAGCATTTT
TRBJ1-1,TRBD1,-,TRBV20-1,CSASVPGQGDTEAFF,TGCAGTGCTAGTGTCCCGGGACAGGGGGATACTGAAGCTTTCTTT
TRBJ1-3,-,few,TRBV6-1,CASSESGVNTIYF,TGTGCCAGCAGTGAATCTGGAGTAAACACCATATATTTT
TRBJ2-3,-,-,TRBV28,CASSPTGSGGTRF,TGTGCCAGCAGTCCGACAGGCTCAGGAGGTACGCGGTTT
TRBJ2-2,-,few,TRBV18,CASSPAAGELFF,TGTGCCAGCTCACCAGCGGCCGGGGAGCTGTTTTTT
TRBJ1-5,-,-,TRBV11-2,CASSSREDQPQHF,TGTGCCAGCAGCTCCCGGGAGGATCAGCCCCAGCATTTT
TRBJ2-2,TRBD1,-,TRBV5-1,CASSPDRPPIGELFF,TGCGCCAGCAGCCCGGACAGGCCCCCGATCGGGGAGCTGTTTTTT
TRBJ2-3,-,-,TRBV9,CASSVSSLATTDTQYF,TGTGCCAGCAGCGTCTCGTCTCTAGCGACCACAGATACGCAGTATTTT
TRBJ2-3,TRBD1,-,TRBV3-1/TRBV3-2,CASSQGGGTGLYF,TGTGCCAGCAGCCAAGGGGGCGGGACAGGACTGTATTTT
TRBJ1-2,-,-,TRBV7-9,CASSLNSRNYGYTF,TGTGCCAGCAGCTTAAACAGTCGTAACTATGGCTACACCTTC
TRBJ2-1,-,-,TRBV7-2,CASSLVGPDEQFF,TGTGCCAGCAGCTTAGTTGGCCCCGATGAGCAGTTCTTC
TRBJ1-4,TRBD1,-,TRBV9,CASSGRDRVEKLFF,TGTGCCAGCAGCGGCCGGGACAGGGTTGAAAAACTGTTTTTT